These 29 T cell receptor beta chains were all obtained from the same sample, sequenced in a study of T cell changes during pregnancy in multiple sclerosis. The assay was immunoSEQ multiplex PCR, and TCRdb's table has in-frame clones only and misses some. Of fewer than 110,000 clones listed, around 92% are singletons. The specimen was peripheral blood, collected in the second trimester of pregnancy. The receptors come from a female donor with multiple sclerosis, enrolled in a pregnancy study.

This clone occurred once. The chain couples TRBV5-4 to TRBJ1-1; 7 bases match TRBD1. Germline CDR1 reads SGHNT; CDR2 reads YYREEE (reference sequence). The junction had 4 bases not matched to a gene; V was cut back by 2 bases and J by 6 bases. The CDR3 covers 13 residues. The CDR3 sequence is CASSLSGGPEAFF. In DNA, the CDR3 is TGTGCCAGCAGCTTATCAGGGGGGCCTGAAGCTTTCTTT.

The CDR3 DNA reads as TGCGCCAGCAGCTTTTCTAGCGGCAATGAGCAGTTCTTC. This translates into CASSFSSGNEQFF. This chain uses TRBV5-1 with TRBJ2-1, with TRBD2 identical over 7 bases. After removal of 2 bases from V and 6 bases from J, the junction contained 2 bases not matched to a gene. The CDR3 consists of 13 residues. CDR1 and CDR2 from the germline V gene are SGHRS and YFSETQ.

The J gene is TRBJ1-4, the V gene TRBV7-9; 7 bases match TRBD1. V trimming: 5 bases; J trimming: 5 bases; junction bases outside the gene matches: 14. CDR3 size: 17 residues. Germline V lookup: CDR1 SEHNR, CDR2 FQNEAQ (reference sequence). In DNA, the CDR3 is TGTGCCAGCAGCGCCCCGACAGGGTGGGGAGTCAATGAAAAACTGTTTTTT. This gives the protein CASSAPTGWGVNEKLFF.

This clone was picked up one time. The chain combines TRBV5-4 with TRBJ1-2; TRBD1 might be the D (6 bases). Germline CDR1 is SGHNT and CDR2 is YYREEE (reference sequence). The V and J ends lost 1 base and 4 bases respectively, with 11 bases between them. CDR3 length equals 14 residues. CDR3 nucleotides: TGTGCCAGCAGCTTGCAGGGGTATTTCTATGGCTACACCTTC. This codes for CASSLQGYFYGYTF.

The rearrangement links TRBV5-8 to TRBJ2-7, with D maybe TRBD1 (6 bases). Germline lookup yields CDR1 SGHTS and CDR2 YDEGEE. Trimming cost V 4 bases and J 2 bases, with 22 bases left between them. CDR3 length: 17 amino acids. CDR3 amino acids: CASSPFPGTRWPYEQYF. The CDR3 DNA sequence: TGTGCCAGCAGCCCATTCCCGGGGACACGATGGCCCTACGAGCAGTACTTC. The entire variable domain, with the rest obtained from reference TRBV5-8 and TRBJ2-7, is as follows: EAGVTQSPTHLIKTRGQQATLRCSPISGHTSVYWYQQALGLGLQFLLWYDEGEERNRGNFPPRFSGRQFPNYSSELNVNALELEDSALYLCASSPFPGTRWPYEQYFGPGTRLTVT.

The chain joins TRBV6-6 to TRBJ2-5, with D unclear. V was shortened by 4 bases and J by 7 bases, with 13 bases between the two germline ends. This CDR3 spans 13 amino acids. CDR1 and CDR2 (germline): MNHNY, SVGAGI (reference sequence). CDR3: CASSSSSTGTQYF. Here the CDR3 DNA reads TGTGCCAGCAGTTCGTCATCCACTGGGACCCAGTACTTC.

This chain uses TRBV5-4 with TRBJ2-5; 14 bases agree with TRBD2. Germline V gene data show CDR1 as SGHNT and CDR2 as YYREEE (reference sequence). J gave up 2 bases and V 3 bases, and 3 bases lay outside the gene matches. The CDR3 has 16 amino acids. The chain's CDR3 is CASSSGLAGGQETQYF. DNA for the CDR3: TGTGCCAGCAGCTCCGGACTAGCGGGAGGTCAAGAGACCCAGTACTTC.

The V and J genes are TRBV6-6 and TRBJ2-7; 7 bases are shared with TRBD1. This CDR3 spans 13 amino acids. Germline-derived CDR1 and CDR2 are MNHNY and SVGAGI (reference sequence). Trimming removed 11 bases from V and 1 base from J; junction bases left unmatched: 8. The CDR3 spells CAGSDRASYEQYF. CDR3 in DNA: TGTGCCGGGTCCGACAGGGCTTCCTACGAGCAGTACTTC.

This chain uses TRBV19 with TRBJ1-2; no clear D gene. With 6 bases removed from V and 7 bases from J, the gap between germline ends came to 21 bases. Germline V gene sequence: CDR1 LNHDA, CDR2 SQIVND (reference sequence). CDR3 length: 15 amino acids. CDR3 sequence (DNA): TGTGCCAGTAGCCTTAATAGGTCAGGAAATGGTGGCTACACCTTC. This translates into CASSLNRSGNGGYTF.

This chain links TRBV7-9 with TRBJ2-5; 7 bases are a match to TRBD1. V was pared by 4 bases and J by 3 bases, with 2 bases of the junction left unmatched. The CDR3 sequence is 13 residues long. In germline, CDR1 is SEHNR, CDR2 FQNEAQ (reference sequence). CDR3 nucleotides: TGTGCCAGCAGCTCAACAGGGGAAGAGACCCAGTACTTC. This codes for CASSSTGEETQYF.

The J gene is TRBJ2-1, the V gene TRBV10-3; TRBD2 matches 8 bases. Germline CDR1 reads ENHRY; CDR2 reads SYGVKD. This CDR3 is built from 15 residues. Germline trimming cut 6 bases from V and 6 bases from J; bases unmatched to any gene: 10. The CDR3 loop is CAISLGVAGSNEQFF. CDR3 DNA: TGTGCCATCAGCCTTGGGGTAGCGGGATCCAATGAGCAGTTCTTC.

Here the CDR3 reads CASSRRDRGRETQYF. DNA of the CDR3: TGTGCCAGCAGTCGGCGGGACAGGGGGCGAGAGACCCAGTACTTC. This chain joins TRBV6-5 and TRBJ2-5, with TRBD1 identical over 12 bases. The CDR3 has 15 residues. Germline CDR1 reads MNHEY; CDR2 reads SVGAGI. V gave up 5 bases and J gave up 4 bases; unmatched junction bases: 5.

CDR3 nucleotide sequence: TGTGCCAGCAGTGAAGCGCGGGGATTAATCTACGAGCAGTACTTC. It yields the protein CASSEARGLIYEQYF. The chain employs TRBV6-1 and TRBJ2-7; tentative D call: TRBD2 (6 bases). CDR3 length: 15 residues. CDR1 and CDR2 (germline): MNHNS, SASEGT. V dropped 0 bases and J dropped 3 bases, with 12 bases sitting between them.

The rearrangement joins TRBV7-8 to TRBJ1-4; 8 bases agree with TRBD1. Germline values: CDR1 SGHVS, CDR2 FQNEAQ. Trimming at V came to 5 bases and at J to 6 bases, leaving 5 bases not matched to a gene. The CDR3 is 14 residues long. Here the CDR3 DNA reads TGTGCCAGCAGCCCAGGACAGGGAGATGAAAAACTGTTTTTT. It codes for CASSPGQGDEKLFF.

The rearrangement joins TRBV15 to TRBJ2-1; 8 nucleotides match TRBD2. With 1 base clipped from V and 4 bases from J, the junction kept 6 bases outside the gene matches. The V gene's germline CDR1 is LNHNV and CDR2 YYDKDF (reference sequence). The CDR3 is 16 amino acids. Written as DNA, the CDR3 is TGTGCCACCAGCAGAGCGGGACTAGGTGGGTACAATGAGCAGTTCTTC. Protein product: CATSRAGLGGYNEQFF.

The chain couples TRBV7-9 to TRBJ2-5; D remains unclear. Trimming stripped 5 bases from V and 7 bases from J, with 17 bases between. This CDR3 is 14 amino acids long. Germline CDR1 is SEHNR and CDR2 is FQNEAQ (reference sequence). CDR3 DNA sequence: TGTGCCAGCAGCAACCAGCTACTCGGCGGGACCCAGTACTTC. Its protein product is CASSNQLLGGTQYF.

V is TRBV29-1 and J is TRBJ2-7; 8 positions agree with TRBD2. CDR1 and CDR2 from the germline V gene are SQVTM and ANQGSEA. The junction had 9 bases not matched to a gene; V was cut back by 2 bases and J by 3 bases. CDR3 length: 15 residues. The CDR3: CSVETSGARSYEQYF. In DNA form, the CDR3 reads TGCAGCGTTGAAACTAGCGGAGCCCGGAGCTACGAGCAGTACTTC.

The CDR3 region is CASSEGGLSNQPQHF. CDR3 sequence (DNA): TGTGCCAGCAGTGAAGGAGGGTTGAGCAATCAGCCCCAGCATTTT. V and J are TRBV6-1 and TRBJ1-5, with D unclear. The CDR3 sequence is 15 residues long. Per germline, CDR1 MNHNS and CDR2 SASEGT. V dropped 1 base and J dropped 1 base, with 8 bases sitting between them.

The CDR3 DNA reads as TGTGCCAGCAGTTGGACTAGCGGCTACAATGAGCAGTTCTTC. It translates to CASSWTSGYNEQFF. The V and J genes are TRBV6-5 and TRBJ2-1; 10 positions match TRBD2. CDR1 MNHEY and CDR2 SVGAGI come from the germline V gene. After removal of 4 bases from V and 3 bases from J, the junction contained 0 bases not matched to a gene. The CDR3 has 14 amino acids.

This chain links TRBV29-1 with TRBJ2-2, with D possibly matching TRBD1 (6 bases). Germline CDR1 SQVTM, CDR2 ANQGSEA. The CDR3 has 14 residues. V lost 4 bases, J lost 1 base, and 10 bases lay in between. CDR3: CSVVRGKNTGELFF. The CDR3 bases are TGCAGCGTTGTGAGGGGGAAGAACACCGGGGAGCTGTTTTTT.

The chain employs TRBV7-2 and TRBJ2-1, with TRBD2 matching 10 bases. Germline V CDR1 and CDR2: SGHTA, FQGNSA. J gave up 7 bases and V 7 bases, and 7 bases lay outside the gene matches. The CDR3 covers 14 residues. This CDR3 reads CASNPGLATNEQFF. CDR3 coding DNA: TGTGCCAGCAACCCGGGACTAGCGACTAATGAGCAGTTCTTC.

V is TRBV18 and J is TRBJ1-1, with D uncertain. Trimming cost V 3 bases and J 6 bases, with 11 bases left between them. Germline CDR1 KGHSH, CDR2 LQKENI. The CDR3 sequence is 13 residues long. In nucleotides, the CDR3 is TGTGCCAGCTCACCCCCAAACAGCCCTGAAGCTTTCTTT. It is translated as CASSPPNSPEAFF. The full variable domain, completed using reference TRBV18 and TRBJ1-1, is NAGVMQNPRHLVRRRGQEARLRCSPMKGHSHVYWYRQLPEEGLKFMVYLQKENIIDESGMPKERFSAEFPKEGPSILRIQQVVRGDSAAYFCASSPPNSPEAFFGQGTRLTVV.

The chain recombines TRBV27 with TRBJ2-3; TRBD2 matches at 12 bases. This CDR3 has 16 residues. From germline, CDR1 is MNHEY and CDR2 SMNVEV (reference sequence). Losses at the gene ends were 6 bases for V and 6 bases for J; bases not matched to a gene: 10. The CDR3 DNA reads TGTGCCAGCAGATCCCTAGCGGGAGGGCCAGGGGATACGCAGTATTTT. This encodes CASRSLAGGPGDTQYF.

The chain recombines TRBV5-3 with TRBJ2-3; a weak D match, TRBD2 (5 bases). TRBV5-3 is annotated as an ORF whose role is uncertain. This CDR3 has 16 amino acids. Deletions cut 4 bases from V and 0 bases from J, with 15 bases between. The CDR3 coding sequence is TGTGCCAGAAGCCTCGTCGGAGGAGCTAGCACAGATACGCAGTATTTT. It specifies CARSLVGGASTDTQYF.

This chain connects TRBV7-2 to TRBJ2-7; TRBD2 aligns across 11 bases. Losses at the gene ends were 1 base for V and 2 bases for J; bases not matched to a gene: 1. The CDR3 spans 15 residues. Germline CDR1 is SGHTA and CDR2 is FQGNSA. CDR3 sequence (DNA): TGTGCCAGCAGCTTAGAACTAGCGGGGGCCTACGAGCAGTACTTC. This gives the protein CASSLELAGAYEQYF. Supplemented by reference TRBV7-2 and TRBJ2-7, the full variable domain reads GAGVSQSPSNKVTEKGKDVELRCDPISGHTALYWYRQSLGQGLEFLIYFQGNSAPDKSGLPSDRFSAERTGGSVSTLTIQRTQQEDSAVYLCASSLELAGAYEQYFGPGTRLTVT.

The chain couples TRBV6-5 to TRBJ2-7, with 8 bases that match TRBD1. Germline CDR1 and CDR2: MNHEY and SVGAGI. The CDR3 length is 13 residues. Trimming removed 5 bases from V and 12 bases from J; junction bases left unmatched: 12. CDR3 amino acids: CASSRQGAAGPYF. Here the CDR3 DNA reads TGTGCCAGCAGTCGCCAGGGGGCGGCGGGTCCGTACTTC.

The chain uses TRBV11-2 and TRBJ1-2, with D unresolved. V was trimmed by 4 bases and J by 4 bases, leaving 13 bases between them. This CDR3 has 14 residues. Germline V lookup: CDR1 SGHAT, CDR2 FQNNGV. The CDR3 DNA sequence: TGTGCCAGCAGCTCGGTACAGAGACCCTATGGCTACACCTTC. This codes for CASSSVQRPYGYTF.

This CDR3 is CSVEGEAYTF. CDR3 nucleotides: TGCAGCGTTGAAGGGGAGGCCTACACCTTC. V is TRBV29-1 and J is TRBJ1-2; D is unclear. V lost 1 base and J lost 10, with 7 bases in between. The CDR3 totals 10 residues. Germline V gene data show CDR1 as SQVTM and CDR2 as ANQGSEA. The full variable domain, its missing parts supplied by reference TRBV29-1 and TRBJ1-2, is SAVISQKPSRDICQRGTSLTIQCQVDSQVTMMFWYRQQPGQSLTLIATANQGSEATYESGFVIDKFPISRPNLTFSTLTVSNMSPEDSSIYLCSVEGEAYTFGSGTRLTVV.

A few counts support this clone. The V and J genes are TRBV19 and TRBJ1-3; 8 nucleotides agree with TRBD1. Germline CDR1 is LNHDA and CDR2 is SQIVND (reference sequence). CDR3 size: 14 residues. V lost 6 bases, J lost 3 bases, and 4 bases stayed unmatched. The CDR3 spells CASRRQGSGNTIYF. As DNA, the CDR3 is TGTGCCAGTAGAAGACAGGGGAGTGGAAACACCATATATTTT. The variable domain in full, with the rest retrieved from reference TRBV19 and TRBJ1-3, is DGGITQSPKYLFRKEGQNVTLSCEQNLNHDAMYWYRQDPGQGLRLIYYSQIVNDFQKGDIAEGYSVSREKKESFPLTVTSAQKNPTAFYLCASRRQGSGNTIYFGEGSWLTVV.